The 20 T cell receptor beta chains presented below share a single source sample, sequenced in a study of blood T cells in healthy people across ages. The use of a sample-barcoded 5' primer and a J-beta primer mix characterized a second PCR of roughly 6 to 11 cycles. TCRdb recomputed calls from the 5' RACE reads with MiXCR, one row per CDR3 protein. The table records around 750,000 distinct CDR3 sequences, about 55% of them present only once. Sequenced sample: blood. All receptors derive from an elderly man in good health.

This clonotype was recorded a few times. The chain employs TRBV12-3 or TRBV12-4 and TRBJ2-5; perhaps TRBD1 as D (6 bases). This CDR3 contains 11 residues. The ends were cut back, 7 bases at V and 5 bases at J, with 8 bases in the middle. The chain's CDR3 is CASTRGETQYF. Written as DNA, the CDR3 is TGTGCCAGCACTAGGGGGGAGACCCAGTACTTC.

This rearrangement joins TRBV28 to TRBJ2-7; D is tentatively TRBD1 or TRBD2 (5 bases each). The CDR3 is 16 amino acids. Trimming took 5 bases from V and 0 from J, leaving 17 bases between them. Germline V CDR1 and CDR2: MDHEN, SYDVKM. The CDR3: CASSSPGRAVSYEQYF. Written as DNA, the CDR3 is TGTGCCAGCAGTAGCCCGGGACGAGCGGTCTCCTACGAGCAGTACTTC. Variable domain in full (rest from reference TRBV28 and TRBJ2-7): DVKVTQSSRYLVKRTGEKVFLECVQDMDHENMFWYRQDPGLGLRLIYFSYDVKMKEKGDIPEGYSVSREKKERFSLILESASTNQTSMYLCASSSPGRAVSYEQYFGPGTRLTVT.

The count of this clonotype is one. V gene TRBV5-1 combines with J gene TRBJ2-7, with D perhaps assigned TRBD1 or TRBD2 (6 bases each). The V gene's germline CDR1 is SGHRS and CDR2 YFSETQ. V gave up 5 bases and J gave up 6 bases, with 21 bases separating them. This CDR3 contains 15 residues. The CDR3 region is CASSWPGGELCEQYF. CDR3 coding DNA: TGCGCCAGCAGTTGGCCCGGGGGCGAATTGTGCGAGCAGTACTTC.

V gene TRBV4-2 combines with J gene TRBJ2-5; 13 positions match TRBD2. V lost 4 bases to trimming and J lost 11 bases; unmatched junction nucleotides: 13. This CDR3 comprises 16 residues. CDR1 is LGHNA and CDR2 is YNFKEQ in the germline V gene. The CDR3 nucleotides are TGTGCCAGCAGCCCAGGACTAGCGGGGGACTACAATGAGCAGTACTTC. Its protein is CASSPGLAGDYNEQYF.

J is TRBJ1-2 and V is TRBV6-5; 8 nucleotides line up with TRBD1. The CDR3 length is 13 residues. J lost 8 bases, V lost 7 bases, and 9 bases had no gene match. Germline V lookup: CDR1 MNHEY, CDR2 SVGAGI. CDR3 loop: CASTNNAGGGYTF. CDR3 nucleotides: TGTGCCAGCACGAACAACGCAGGGGGCGGCTACACCTTC.

The chain couples TRBV5-1 to TRBJ1-1; TRBD1 might be the D (5 bases). Germline-derived CDR1 and CDR2 are SGHRS and YFSETQ. Trimming removed 5 bases at V and 2 bases at J, with 13 bases between. The CDR3 is 14 amino acids. The CDR3 sequence is CASSQNGGNTEAFF. The CDR3 bases are TGCGCCAGCAGTCAAAACGGGGGAAACACTGAAGCTTTCTTT.

For this clonotype: This could be a read error, since a much larger clone is one nucleotide away. This rearrangement joins TRBV20-1 to TRBJ2-6; D is possibly TRBD1 (6 bases). CDR3 length: 14 amino acids. Looked up from germline, CDR1 is DFQATT and CDR2 is SNEGSKA (reference sequence). CDR3 protein: CSAGRGSGANALTF. DNA for the CDR3: TGCAGTGCTGGAAGGGGGTCTGGGGCCAACGCCCTGACTTTC.

V and J are TRBV7-9 and TRBJ1-2; D is possibly TRBD1 (5 bases). Trimming cost V 4 bases and J 0 bases, with 15 bases left between them. The CDR3 runs 16 residues. Germline loops: CDR1 SEHNR, CDR2 FQNEAQ (reference sequence). This chain's CDR3 is CASSYDPGTANYGYTF. For the CDR3, the DNA is TGTGCCAGCAGCTACGATCCCGGGACGGCTAACTATGGCTACACCTTC.

The chain combines TRBV5-1 with TRBJ1-1; a weak D match, TRBD1 (5 bases). There are 14 residues in the CDR3. Germline assignment: CDR1 SGHRS and CDR2 YFSETQ. Trimming took off 0 bases at V and 1 base at J, with 7 bases between the two ends. The CDR3 sequence is CASSLDRSNTEAFF. CDR3 nucleotides: TGCGCCAGCAGCTTGGACAGGTCGAACACTGAAGCTTTCTTT.

In its sample, this clonotype was seen many times. The DNA for the CDR3 is TGCGCCAGCAGCTTCGGACAGACCTACGAGCAGTACTTC. Protein: CASSFGQTYEQYF. J is TRBJ2-7 and V is TRBV5-1; TRBD1 might be the D (6 bases). The germline CDR1 and CDR2 sequences are SGHRS and YFSETQ. The CDR3 is 13 amino acids. V lost 2 bases and J 2 bases, leaving 8 bases between the germline ends.

This chain links TRBV6-1 with TRBJ2-1; 12 nucleotides match TRBD2. Germline CDR1 and CDR2: MNHNS and SASEGT. Losses at the gene ends were 7 bases for V and 12 bases for J; bases not matched to a gene: 19. The CDR3 is 17 amino acids. CDR3 coding DNA: TGTGCCAGCACCGAGACTAGCGGGAGTTCCAGGGGTAATCGGCAGTTCTTC. Translating it yields CASTETSGSSRGNRQFF.

The gene calls are TRBV20-1 and TRBJ1-2; D is perhaps TRBD1 (6 bases). This CDR3 region has 16 residues. With 3 bases removed from V and 0 bases from J, the gap between germline ends came to 17 bases. Germline V gene lookup returns CDR1 DFQATT and CDR2 SNEGSKA (reference sequence). CDR3 nucleotide sequence: TGCAGTGCTAGTCGACAGGATCATAGGCCTAACTATGGCTACACCTTC. Protein sequence: CSASRQDHRPNYGYTF.

The V call is TRBV5-1, the J call TRBJ2-5, with 11 bases matching TRBD2. The J call is uncertain, as TRBJ2-7 better fits the DNA end. The CDR3 runs 15 residues. Per the germline V gene, CDR1 is SGHRS and CDR2 is YFSETQ. The DNA for the CDR3 is TGCGCCAGCAGCTGGGACCTAGCGGGAGGACGCGAGCAGTACTTC. Amino acids: CASSWDLAGGREQYF.

This sequence joins TRBV12-3 or TRBV12-4 and TRBJ1-1, with 10 bases fitting TRBD1. The J segment lost 1 base and the V segment lost 7 bases, leaving 6 bases of the junction unmatched. CDR3 length equals 15 residues. CDR3 DNA sequence: TGTGCCAGCAACCTAGGGGACAGGGGGAACACTGAAGCTTTCTTT. As protein: CASNLGDRGNTEAFF.

The chain uses TRBV5-6 and TRBJ1-2, with D unclear. Between the trimmed V and J ends, which lost 4 bases and 7 bases, there was a span of 17 bases. From germline, CDR1 is SGHDT and CDR2 YYEEEE. The CDR3 spans 14 residues. CDR3 sequence reads: CASSPERLESGYTF. The CDR3 DNA is TGTGCCAGCAGCCCCGAGAGACTAGAGAGTGGCTACACCTTC. Looking up the rest from reference TRBV5-6 and TRBJ1-2 gives the full variable domain: DAGVTQSPTHLIKTRGQQVTLRCSPKSGHDTVSWYQQALGQGPQFIFQYYEEEERQRGNFPDRFSGHQFPNYSSELNVNALLLGDSALYLCASSPERLESGYTFGSGTRLTVV.

This clonotype showed up just a few times. This sequence joins TRBV29-1 and TRBJ2-5; D unclear. V was clipped by 4 bases and J by 2 bases, with 5 bases between them. The CDR3 length is 11 residues. Germline CDR1 is SQVTM and CDR2 is ANQGSEA. CDR3 nucleotide sequence: TGCAGCGTTGCCAGGCAAGAGACCCAGTACTTC. Translation gives CSVARQETQYF.

J is TRBJ1-6 and V is TRBV3-1; a weak D match, TRBD1 (5 bases). Germline V gene data show CDR1 as LGHDT and CDR2 as YNNKEL (reference sequence). This CDR3 has 15 residues. V was shortened by 4 bases and J by 6 bases, with 13 bases between the two germline ends. The CDR3 region has the DNA TGTGCCAGCAGCCCCCGTGACGGGGCTAATTCACCCCTCCACTTT. As protein: CASSPRDGANSPLHF.

This sequence joins TRBV20-1 and TRBJ2-5; 7 bases align to TRBD1. J lost 4 bases, V lost 1 base, and 6 bases had no gene match. Germline CDR1 and CDR2: DFQATT and SNEGSKA (reference sequence). The CDR3 totals 14 residues. CDR3 sequence (DNA): TGCAGTGCTAGAGTGGGCCAGGGGGTAGAGACCCAGTACTTC. Translated, it gives CSARVGQGVETQYF.

In its sample, this clonotype was seen a few times. The rearrangement links TRBV5-1 to TRBJ2-1, with D possibly matching TRBD2 (7 bases). Trimming pared 2 bases from V and 8 bases from J, leaving 20 bases between. In germline, CDR1 is SGHRS, CDR2 YFSETQ. This CDR3 comprises 16 residues. The CDR3 sequence: CASSLGDYRGADEQFF. CDR3 coding DNA: TGCGCCAGCAGCTTAGGGGACTACCGGGGGGCGGATGAGCAGTTCTTC.

The gene calls are TRBV20-1 and TRBJ1-1; 7 bases are a match to TRBD1. This CDR3 comprises 16 residues. The V segment lost 5 bases and the J segment 2 bases; nucleotides outside the gene matches: 14. Germline values: CDR1 DFQATT, CDR2 SNEGSKA (reference sequence). CDR3 in DNA: TGCAGTGCTTGGTCCCCTTGGACAGGAGATAACACTGAAGCTTTCTTT. Translated: CSAWSPWTGDNTEAFF.